These T cell receptor beta chains were read from a single sample in a study of CD8 T cells in Susac syndrome. TCRdb reprocessed the immunoSEQ multiplex PCR reads via MiXCR and lists one record per CDR3 protein. The sample carries about 280,000 distinct CDR3 sequences, 70% to 90% recorded once. The specimen sequenced was CD8+ T cells from PBMCs. Every receptor here comes from a human donor with multiple sclerosis. Each CDR3 is given with its conserved first and last residue. The D gene is left open where the match is weak. Part of the rows lack a size; the others show once, few, many or a class for expanded clones.

>TRBJ1-2|.|TRBV5-8|.
TGTGCCAGCAGCTTGCCCGAGTTAGACTACACCTTC
CASSLPELDYTF
>TRBJ2-7|TRBD2|TRBV9|.
TGTACCAGCAGCGGTAGCGGGAGCCCCTACGAGCAGTACTTC
CTSSGSGSPYEQYF
>TRBJ2-3|.|TRBV2|.
TGTGCCAGCAGTGAAGTGGTGCGGGTCACAGATACGCAGTATTTT
CASSEVVRVTDTQYF
>TRBJ2-1|TRBD2|TRBV12-3/TRBV12-4|once
TGTGCCAGCAGTCCGATCCGAATGACTAGCGGGAGTGAGCAGTTCTTC
CASSPIRMTSGSEQFF
>TRBJ2-6|.|TRBV6-1|.
TGTGCCAGCAAGGATAGAGGGTTCCCCAGCTCTGGGGCCAACGTCCTGACTTTC
CASKDRGFPSSGANVLTF
>TRBJ1-1|TRBD1|TRBV28|.
TGTGCCAGCAGTTTAACAGGGGACAGTACTGAAGCTTTCTTT
CASSLTGDSTEAFF
>TRBJ1-5|.|TRBV28|.
TGTGCCAGCAGTTTCGAGAGGAATCAGCCCCAGCATTTT
CASSFERNQPQHF
>TRBJ2-5|TRBD2|TRBV6-1|.
TGTGCCAGCAGTGAAAGGTTAGGACTAGCGGGACTCCAAGAGACCCAGTACTTC
CASSERLGLAGLQETQYF
>TRBJ1-4|.|TRBV11-2|.
TGTGCCAGCAGCTTATCTGGGGGGATGAGTGAAAAACTGTTTTTT
CASSLSGGMSEKLFF
>TRBJ1-5|.|TRBV27|.
TGTGCCAGCAGTTCGGGACACATCAATCAGCCCCAGCATTTT
CASSSGHINQPQHF
>TRBJ1-5|.|TRBV28|once
TGTGCCAGCAGTACGCCGGATGGGGCCTTAAATCAGCCCCAGCATTTT
CASSTPDGALNQPQHF
>TRBJ1-2|TRBD1|TRBV9|.
TGTGCCAGCAGGGACCGGGACAGCTATGGCTACACCTTC
CASRDRDSYGYTF
>TRBJ2-3|.|TRBV4-1|.
TGCGCCAGCAGCCGAGGGGACGGAGCTAGCACAGATACGCAGTATTTT
CASSRGDGASTDTQYF
>TRBJ2-3|TRBD1|TRBV5-1|.
TGCGCCAGCAGCTTGTACTTTGGACCGGGACAGGGGACAGATACGCAGTATTTT
CASSLYFGPGQGTDTQYF
>TRBJ2-2|TRBD1|TRBV4-1|.
TGCGCCAGCAGCCCGACGGGACAGGGGTCGAACACCGGGGAGCCGTTTTTT
CASSPTGQGSNTGEPFF
>TRBJ2-3|.|TRBV10-3|.
TGTGCCATCAGTGACTACGGAGATACGCAGTATTTT
CAISDYGDTQYF
>TRBJ2-1|TRBD2|TRBV7-3|.
TGTGCCAGCAGTCGCACCGGGACTAGCGGCTACAATGAGCAGTTCTTC
CASSRTGTSGYNEQFF
>TRBJ2-7|TRBD1|TRBV2|.
TGTGCCAGCGACAGGGGCGAGCAGTACTTC
CASDRGEQYF
>TRBJ2-7|.|TRBV5-6|.
TGTGCCAGCAGCTTGCCGACTCGGGGACAGCGGGAGTACGAGCAGTACTTC
CASSLPTRGQREYEQYF
>TRBJ2-7|.|TRBV27|.
TGTGCCAGCAGTTTATACAACCGGGACGGCGACCTCTACGAGCAGTACTTC
CASSLYNRDGDLYEQYF
>TRBJ1-5|.|TRBV19|.
TGTGCCAGTAGTACGTTAACCAATCAGCCCCAGCATTTT
CASSTLTNQPQHF
>TRBJ2-1|TRBD2|TRBV30|.
TGTGCCTGGAGTGTATCCCCGACTAGCTTAGAGCAGTTCTTC
CAWSVSPTSLEQFF
>TRBJ1-1|.|TRBV4-2|.
TGTGCCAGCAGCTTGAGAATTAAGAACACTGAAGCTTTCTTT
CASSLRIKNTEAFF
>TRBJ2-2|TRBD2|TRBV27|.
TGTGCCAGCAGCTTTAGCGGGAAAGGCGGGGGGGAGCTGTTTTTT
CASSFSGKGGGELFF
>TRBJ2-7|TRBD2|TRBV4-1|few
TGCGCCAGCAGCCAAGATGACAGCGGGGCCGCCCCATTCTACGAGCAGTACTTC
CASSQDDSGAAPFYEQYF
>TRBJ2-6|.|TRBV2|.
TGTGCCAGCCCGGGGGATGGGGCCAACGTCCTGACTTTC
CASPGDGANVLTF
>TRBJ2-6|TRBD1|TRBV4-1|few
TGCGCCAGCAGCCCCGTTATGACAGGGCTAGCTGGGGCCAACGTCCTGACTTTC
CASSPVMTGLAGANVLTF
>TRBJ2-2|.|TRBV27|.
TGTGCCAGCAGCTTTTCGGGACACCCCAACACCGGGGAGCTGTTTTTT
CASSFSGHPNTGELFF
>TRBJ2-4|.|TRBV4-1|.
TGCGCCAGCAGCCAAGTGGCGAATGTCGGCAAAAACATTCAGTACTTC
CASSQVANVGKNIQYF
>TRBJ2-7|.|TRBV27|.
TGTGCCAGCAGTTTATCGAAGTTCCACTACGAGCAGTACTTC
CASSLSKFHYEQYF
>TRBJ2-7|.|TRBV4-3|.
TGCGCCAGCAGCCAACCGGCGCTCGGAACCTACGAGCAGTACTTC
CASSQPALGTYEQYF
>TRBJ2-7|.|TRBV20-1|once
TGCAGTGCTGCCGAGGGGGACTCCGCCTACGAGCAGTACTTC
CSAAEGDSAYEQYF
>TRBJ2-5|TRBD2|TRBV5-8|.
TGTGCCAGCAGCTTGGTAGGGCGGGAGAGGAGAGAGACCCAGTACTTC
CASSLVGRERRETQYF
>TRBJ2-7|TRBD1|TRBV6-2/TRBV6-3|.
TGTGCCAGCATCTCCGGGACAGGGCCCTACGAGCAGTACTTC
CASISGTGPYEQYF
>TRBJ2-5|.|TRBV28|.
TGTGCCAGCAGTTGGCCGGTGGGAAGGGAGACCCAGTACTTC
CASSWPVGRETQYF
>TRBJ2-7|TRBD1|TRBV19|.
TGTGCCAGTAGTCACAACAGGGGCCACCCGCCCTACGAGCAGTACTTC
CASSHNRGHPPYEQYF
>TRBJ1-1|.|TRBV28|.
TGTGCCAGCAGTCTCTACTGGCGGAAAGCTTTCTTT
CASSLYWRKAFF
>TRBJ2-5|TRBD2|TRBV10-3|.
TGTGCCATCAGTGACGGGACTAGCGGGAGGGCCGTCCGGGAGACCCAGTACTTC
CAISDGTSGRAVRETQYF
>TRBJ2-3|.|TRBV27|few
TGTGCCAGCAGTCCTGACTGGTCCACAGATACGCAGTATTTT
CASSPDWSTDTQYF
>TRBJ2-2|.|TRBV13|.
TGTGCCAGCAGCCAACGCCAAACAGGGATGATTAGCGGGGAGCTGTTTTTT
CASSQRQTGMISGELFF
>TRBJ2-1|TRBD2|TRBV11-2|.
TGTGCCAGCAGCTATAAGCGGGGAGTCGGTGAGCAGTTCTTC
CASSYKRGVGEQFF
>TRBJ2-1|TRBD1|TRBV7-9|once
TGTGCCAGCAGGGCTACAGGGGACCATGAGCAGTTCTTC
CASRATGDHEQFF
>TRBJ2-3|TRBD1|TRBV28|.
TGTGCCAGCAGTTACCCAAAAAGGGGGACAGCAGATACGCAGTATTTT
CASSYPKRGTADTQYF
>TRBJ1-5|.|TRBV11-2|.
TGTGCCAGCAGCATGACCGTAGCGGGCAATCAGCCCCAGCATTTT
CASSMTVAGNQPQHF
>TRBJ2-1|.|TRBV6-2/TRBV6-3|few
TGTGCCAGCAGCCACGGACCTAATGAGCAGTTCTTC
CASSHGPNEQFF
>TRBJ2-5|.|TRBV4-1|.
TGCGCCAGCAGCCAAGAGCCCCTCGGGGCCCAGTACTTC
CASSQEPLGAQYF
>TRBJ2-7|TRBD1|TRBV12-3/TRBV12-4|.
TGTGCCAGCAGTTCAGATCGTACAGGGGATCAACCCCCCTACGAGCAGTACTTC
CASSSDRTGDQPPYEQYF
>TRBJ2-2|.|TRBV6-1|.
TGTGCCAGCAGTTCCGGGTCTGGGGAGCTGTTTTTT
CASSSGSGELFF
>TRBJ2-1|TRBD1|TRBV7-9|few
TGTGCCAGCAGTGGACAGGGGTACAATGAGCAGTTCTTC
CASSGQGYNEQFF
>TRBJ2-3|TRBD2|TRBV7-9|.
TGTGCCAGCAGCTTAGTGGCGGGAGTTCTAGATACGCAGTATTTT
CASSLVAGVLDTQYF
>TRBJ2-2|.|TRBV14|.
TGTGCCAGCAGCCCGGCGCCTAGGGGCACCGGGGAGCTGTTTTTT
CASSPAPRGTGELFF
>TRBJ1-2|.|TRBV3-1|.
TGTGCCAGCAGCCGCGGAGACGGACTATATGGCTACACCTTC
CASSRGDGLYGYTF
>TRBJ1-4|.|TRBV13|.
TGTGCCAGCAGCTTAAGGGCGGGAAGGGGAGAAAAACTGTTTTTT
CASSLRAGRGEKLFF
>TRBJ2-1|.|TRBV27|.
TGTGCCAGCAGTTTACTGACCTCAGGGAGCTCCTACAATGAGCAGTTCTTC
CASSLLTSGSSYNEQFF
>TRBJ2-7|.|TRBV27|.
TGTGCCAGCAGTTCCCCAAGACAAGGTTCCTACGAGCAGTACTTC
CASSSPRQGSYEQYF
>TRBJ2-4|TRBD1|TRBV9|.
TGTGCCAGCATCCACAGGGGCCCAGGGAACATTCAGTACTTC
CASIHRGPGNIQYF
>TRBJ2-3|.|TRBV7-3|.
TGTGCCAGCAGCCCCCAGGCCTCCACAGATACGCAGTATTTT
CASSPQASTDTQYF
>TRBJ2-1|TRBD1|TRBV6-1|.
TGTGCCAGCAGTGAATCCTACTGGACAGGGGGCGATGAGCAGTTCTTC
CASSESYWTGGDEQFF
>TRBJ2-3|.|TRBV28|.
TGTGCCAGCAGTTTACCTTCACAAGGCGGGGGCCGCGCGGATACGCAGTATTTT
CASSLPSQGGGRADTQYF
>TRBJ1-2|.|TRBV9|.
TGTGCCAGCAGCGTAGGTACCGGGGATTATGGCTACACCTTC
CASSVGTGDYGYTF